This is a list of T cell receptor beta chains from one sample in a study of cytomegalovirus exposure and HLA in healthy donors. Assay used: immunoSEQ multiplex PCR; TCRdb lists only in-frame clones, some missing. The table records over 85,000 clones, 81% of them present only once. Material for sequencing was PBMCs. The origin of the receptors is a man aged 35 to 55 in good health and CMV-seropositive. Each CDR3 is given with its conserved first and last residue. D genes are given only for firm matches. Not all rows give a size; the values are once, few, many and, for expanded clones, a class.

J gene | V gene | clone size | CDR3 length | D gene | CDR3 DNA | CDR3 protein
TRBJ2-3 | TRBV18 | - | 14 | TRBD2 | TGTGCCAGCTCACCACCGGGACTAGCGGCTGCCGGGTATTTT | CASSPPGLAAAGYF
TRBJ2-7 | TRBV11-2 | - | 15 | - | TGTGCCAGCAGCTTAGTTGGGGCACCTTCCTACGAGCAGTACTTC | CASSLVGAPSYEQYF
TRBJ2-7 | TRBV19 | few | 15 | - | TGTGCCAGTAGTATCGCCGACCCGGCGGGCTACGAGCAGTACTTC | CASSIADPAGYEQYF
TRBJ2-1 | TRBV2 | - | 14 | - | TGTGCCAGCAGTGAAGGAAGGCCGGGTGGTGAGCAGTTCTTC | CASSEGRPGGEQFF
TRBJ1-5 | TRBV7-2 | - | 15 | - | TGTGCCAGCAGCCTAGCGGGGGGGAAGGATCAGCCCCAGCATTTT | CASSLAGGKDQPQHF
TRBJ2-1 | TRBV5-5 | - | 15 | TRBD2 | TGTGCCAGCAGCTTGTCCGCGGGAGTCGGTAATGAGCAGTTCTTC | CASSLSAGVGNEQFF
TRBJ2-1 | TRBV2 | few | 13 | - | TGTGCCAGCAGTCCAGACAGTTACAATGAGCAGTTCTTC | CASSPDSYNEQFF
TRBJ2-1 | TRBV5-1 | - | 13 | - | TGCGCCAGCAGCCCCGACAGCTACAATGAGCAGTTCTTC | CASSPDSYNEQFF
TRBJ2-5 | TRBV7-2 | - | 16 | TRBD2 | TGTGCCAGCAGCCGACTAGCGGGGATGGCGGGTGAGACCCAGTACTTC | CASSRLAGMAGETQYF
TRBJ2-7 | TRBV7-6 | - | 13 | TRBD1 | TGTGCCAGCAGCGACGGACAGGCCTACGAGCAGTACTTC | CASSDGQAYEQYF
TRBJ2-5 | TRBV6-1 | - | 14 | - | TGTGCCAGCAGGGAGCAGGGGATCCAAGAGACCCAGTACTTC | CASREQGIQETQYF
TRBJ1-4 | TRBV18 | - | 17 | TRBD1 | TGTGCCAGCTCACCACAGGTCTTCGGGACAGACAATGAAAAACTGTTTTTT | CASSPQVFGTDNEKLFF
TRBJ1-2 | TRBV27 | - | 14 | TRBD1 | TGTGCCAGCAGTTTTCGGGACAGTAACTATGGCTACACCTTC | CASSFRDSNYGYTF
TRBJ2-3 | TRBV5-4 | - | 16 | TRBD2 | TGTGCCAGCAGCTTGGACGCGGGAGGGCCCGCAGATACGCAGTATTTT | CASSLDAGGPADTQYF
TRBJ2-1 | TRBV11-3 | - | 15 | TRBD2 | TGTGCCAGCAGCTTCGGCCTAGCGGGAGTCAATGAGCAGTTCTTC | CASSFGLAGVNEQFF
TRBJ2-7 | TRBV20-1 | - | 11 | - | TGCAGTGCTAGACAGGGCTACGAGCAGTACTTC | CSARQGYEQYF
TRBJ1-6 | TRBV30 | few | 16 | - | TGTGCCTGGAGTGTATTTTCAGGGTCCTATAATTCACCCCTCCACTTT | CAWSVFSGSYNSPLHF
TRBJ2-1 | TRBV6-5 | few | 13 | - | TGTGCCAGCAGTTACGGGGGCCCGGGAGAGCAGTTCTTC | CASSYGGPGEQFF
TRBJ2-5 | TRBV18 | - | 15 | TRBD1 | TGTGCCAGCTCACCATTGACAGGGGGCGCGGAGACCCAGTACTTC | CASSPLTGGAETQYF
TRBJ1-1 | TRBV5-6 | - | 15 | - | TGTGCCAGCAGCTTGGTACCGGGGAGGAACACTGAAGCTTTCTTT | CASSLVPGRNTEAFF